The T cell receptor (beta chain) described here comes from a study of blood T cells in healthy people across ages. A second PCR, run for roughly 7 to 11 cycles, used a sample-barcoded 5' primer plus a J-beta primer mix. MiXCR, applied by TCRdb to the 5' RACE reads, yields one record per CDR3 protein. This table has roughly 800,000 distinct CDR3 sequences, more than 45% appearing once. The people who gave samples were healthy Caucasians from Russia, aged roughly 6 to 100. The CDR3 covers 15 residues. Germline V gene lookup returns CDR1 LGHNA and CDR2 YSLEER. J gave up 4 bases and V 5 bases, and 6 bases lay outside the gene matches.

The rearrangement joins TRBV4-3 to TRBJ2-1, with 9 bases lining up with TRBD2. Sequences were obtained from blood. This sequence originates from a man aged 25-40 years in good health. The DNA of the CDR3 is TGCGCCAGCAGCGTCACTAGCGGGCCTTACAATGAGCAGTTCTTC. This sequence encodes CASSVTSGPYNEQFF.